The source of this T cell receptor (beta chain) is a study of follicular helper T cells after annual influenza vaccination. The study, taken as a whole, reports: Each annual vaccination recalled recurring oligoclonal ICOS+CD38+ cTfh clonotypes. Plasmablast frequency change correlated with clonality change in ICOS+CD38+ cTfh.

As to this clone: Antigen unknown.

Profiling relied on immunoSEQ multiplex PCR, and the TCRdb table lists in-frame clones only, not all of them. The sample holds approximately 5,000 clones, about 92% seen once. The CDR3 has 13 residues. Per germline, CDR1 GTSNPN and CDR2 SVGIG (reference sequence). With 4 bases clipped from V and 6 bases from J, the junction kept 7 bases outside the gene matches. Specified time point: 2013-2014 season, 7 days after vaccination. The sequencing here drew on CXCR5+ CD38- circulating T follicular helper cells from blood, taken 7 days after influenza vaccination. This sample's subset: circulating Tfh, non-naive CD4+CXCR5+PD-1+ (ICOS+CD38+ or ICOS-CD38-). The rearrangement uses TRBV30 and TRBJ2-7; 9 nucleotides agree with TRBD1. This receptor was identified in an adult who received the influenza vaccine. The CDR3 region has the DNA TGTGCCTGGACCCGGGACAGGGATACCGAGCAGTACTTC. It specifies CAWTRDRDTEQYF. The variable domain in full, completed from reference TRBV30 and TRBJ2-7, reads SQTIHQWPATLVQPVGSPLSLECTVEGTSNPNLYWYRQAAGRGLQLLFYSVGIGQISSEVPQNLSASRPQDRQFILSSKKLLLSDSGFYLCAWTRDRDTEQYFGPGTRLTVT.